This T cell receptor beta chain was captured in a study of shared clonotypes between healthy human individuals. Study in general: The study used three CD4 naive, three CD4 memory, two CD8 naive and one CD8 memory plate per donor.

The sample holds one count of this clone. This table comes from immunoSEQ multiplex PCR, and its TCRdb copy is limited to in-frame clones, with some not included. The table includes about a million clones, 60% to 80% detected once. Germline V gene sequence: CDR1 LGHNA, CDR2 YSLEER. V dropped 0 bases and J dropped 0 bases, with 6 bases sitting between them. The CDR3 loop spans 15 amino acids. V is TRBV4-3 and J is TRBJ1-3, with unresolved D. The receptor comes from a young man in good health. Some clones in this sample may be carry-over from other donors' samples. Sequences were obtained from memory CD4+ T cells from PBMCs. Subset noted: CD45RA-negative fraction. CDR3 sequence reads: CASSQDGSSGNTIYF. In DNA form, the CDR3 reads TGCGCCAGCAGCCAAGACGGGTCCTCTGGAAACACCATATATTTT.